Presented here are 10 T cell receptor beta chains from one specimen sequenced in a study of T cells expressing NK-cell markers. From its re-call of the 5' RACE reads, TCRdb lists each CDR3 protein once, without DNA. The sample includes about 460,000 distinct CDR3 sequences. Input material: blood T cells: a sorted CD56 or NKG2C T cell subset, CD4+ or CD8+ T cells, or bulk PBMC T cells (not recorded which). Receptors were obtained from a woman aged 50 to 60 in good health.

V usage is TRBV11-3 and J usage is TRBJ2-2; absent DNA, TCRdb's TRBD2 call cannot be checked. The CDR3 extends over 14 amino acids. Germline V gene data show CDR1 as SGHNT and CDR2 as YENEEA. This chain's CDR3 is CASSLKGPTGELFF.

The chain carries TRBV12-3 or TRBV12-4 and TRBJ1-5; the D gene TCRdb calls, TRBD1, cannot be checked with no DNA. The CDR3 is 12 amino acids. The CDR3 is CASTDNNQPQHF.

The chain combines TRBV20-1 with TRBJ2-1. This CDR3 is built from 13 residues. CDR1 and CDR2 (germline): DFQATT, SNEGSKA (reference sequence). The CDR3 protein is CSARQGTTNEQFF.

This sequence joins TRBV29-1 and TRBJ1-1. The CDR3 has 13 residues. In germline, CDR1 is SQVTM, CDR2 ANQGSEA. CDR3 loop: CSVETTPNTEAFF.

The chain employs TRBV5-1 and TRBJ2-3; TCRdb lists TRBD2, though no DNA is available to test this call. CDR3 length: 15 amino acids. The germline CDR1 and CDR2 sequences are SGHRS and YFSETQ. The CDR3 region is CASSFGTSSPDTQYF.

This chain uses TRBV5-6 with TRBJ1-1. Per the germline V gene, CDR1 is SGHDT and CDR2 is YYEEEE. This CDR3 contains 15 residues. The CDR3 is CASSLGPLMSTEAFF.

The V gene is TRBV12-3 or TRBV12-4, the J gene TRBJ1-5; TCRdb's assignment of TRBD1 cannot be checked, as there is no DNA. The CDR3 is 14 residues long. The CDR3 sequence is CASSFRPGVGPQHF.

This rearrangement joins TRBV5-1 to TRBJ2-3; TCRdb's D gene call, TRBD1, goes unchecked for lack of DNA. CDR3 length: 14 residues. The germline V gene encodes CDR1 SGHRS and CDR2 YFSETQ. This chain's CDR3 is CATSPGHVTDTQYF.

The chain joins TRBV20-1 to TRBJ1-1; with no DNA, the TCRdb D assignment of TRBD1 cannot be verified. The germline CDR1 and CDR2 sequences are DFQATT and SNEGSKA (reference sequence). The CDR3 has 15 residues. CDR3 sequence reads: CSASGQGATNTEAFF.

V is TRBV11-3 and J is TRBJ1-1. CDR3 length: 14 residues. The germline V gene encodes CDR1 SGHNT and CDR2 YENEEA. The CDR3 sequence: CASSLAGRATEAFF.